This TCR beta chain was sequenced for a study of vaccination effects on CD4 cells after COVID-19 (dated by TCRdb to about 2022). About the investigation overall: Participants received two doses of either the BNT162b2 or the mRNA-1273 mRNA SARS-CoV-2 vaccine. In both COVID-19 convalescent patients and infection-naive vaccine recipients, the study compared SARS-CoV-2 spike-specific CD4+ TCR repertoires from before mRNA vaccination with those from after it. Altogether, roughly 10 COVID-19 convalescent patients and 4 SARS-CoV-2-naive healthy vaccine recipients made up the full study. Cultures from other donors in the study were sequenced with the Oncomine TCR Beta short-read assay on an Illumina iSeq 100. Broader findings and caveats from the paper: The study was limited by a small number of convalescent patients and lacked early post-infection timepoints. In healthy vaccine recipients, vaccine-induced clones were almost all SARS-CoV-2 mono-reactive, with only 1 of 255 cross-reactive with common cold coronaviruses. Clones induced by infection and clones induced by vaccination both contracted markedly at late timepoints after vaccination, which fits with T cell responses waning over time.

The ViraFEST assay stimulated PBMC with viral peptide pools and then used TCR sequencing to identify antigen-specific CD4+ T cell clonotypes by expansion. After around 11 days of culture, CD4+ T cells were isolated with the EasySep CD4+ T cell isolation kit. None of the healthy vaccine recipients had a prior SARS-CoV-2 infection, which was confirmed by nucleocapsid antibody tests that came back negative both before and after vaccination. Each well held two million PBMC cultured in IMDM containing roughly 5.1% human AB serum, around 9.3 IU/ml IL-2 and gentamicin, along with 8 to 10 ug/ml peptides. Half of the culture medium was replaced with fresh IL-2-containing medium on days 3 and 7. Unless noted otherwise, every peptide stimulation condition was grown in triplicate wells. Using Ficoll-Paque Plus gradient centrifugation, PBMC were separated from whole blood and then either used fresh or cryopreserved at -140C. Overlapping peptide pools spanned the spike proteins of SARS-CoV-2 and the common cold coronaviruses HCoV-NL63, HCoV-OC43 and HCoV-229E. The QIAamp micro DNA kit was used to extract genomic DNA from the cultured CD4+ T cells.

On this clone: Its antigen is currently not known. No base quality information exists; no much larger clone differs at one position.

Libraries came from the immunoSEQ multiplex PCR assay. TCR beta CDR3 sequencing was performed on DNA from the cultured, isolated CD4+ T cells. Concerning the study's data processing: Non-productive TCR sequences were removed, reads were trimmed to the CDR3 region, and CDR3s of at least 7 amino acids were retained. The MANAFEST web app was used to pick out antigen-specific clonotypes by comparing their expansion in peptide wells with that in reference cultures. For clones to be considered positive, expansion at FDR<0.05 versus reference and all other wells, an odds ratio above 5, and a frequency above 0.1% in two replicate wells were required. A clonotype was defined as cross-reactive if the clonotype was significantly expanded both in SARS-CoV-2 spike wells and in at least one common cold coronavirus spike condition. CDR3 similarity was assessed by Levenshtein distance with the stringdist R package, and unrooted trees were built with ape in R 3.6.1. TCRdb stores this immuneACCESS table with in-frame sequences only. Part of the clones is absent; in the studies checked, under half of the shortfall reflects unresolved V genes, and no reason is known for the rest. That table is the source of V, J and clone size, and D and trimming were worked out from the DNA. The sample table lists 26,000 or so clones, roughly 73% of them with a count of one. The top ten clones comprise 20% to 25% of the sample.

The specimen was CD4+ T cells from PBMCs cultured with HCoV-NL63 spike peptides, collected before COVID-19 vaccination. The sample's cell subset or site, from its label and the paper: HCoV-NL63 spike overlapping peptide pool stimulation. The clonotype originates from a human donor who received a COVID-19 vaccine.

CDR3 reads: CASSGLQGSQYNEQFF. Here is the DNA: TGCGCCAGCAGCGGACTACAGGGGTCGCAATACAATGAGCAGTTCTTC. The chain is made from TRBV5-1 and TRBJ2-1, with a weak D call of TRBD1 (7 bases match). Looking up the germline V gene yields CDR1 SGHRS and CDR2 YFSETQ. V is cut by 4 bases and J by 4 bases, and the space between the germline ends is 18 bases. From the cysteine through the phenylalanine, the CDR3 covers 16 amino acids. The entry retains the CDR3 DNA only, 48 bases that are in frame from base 1.